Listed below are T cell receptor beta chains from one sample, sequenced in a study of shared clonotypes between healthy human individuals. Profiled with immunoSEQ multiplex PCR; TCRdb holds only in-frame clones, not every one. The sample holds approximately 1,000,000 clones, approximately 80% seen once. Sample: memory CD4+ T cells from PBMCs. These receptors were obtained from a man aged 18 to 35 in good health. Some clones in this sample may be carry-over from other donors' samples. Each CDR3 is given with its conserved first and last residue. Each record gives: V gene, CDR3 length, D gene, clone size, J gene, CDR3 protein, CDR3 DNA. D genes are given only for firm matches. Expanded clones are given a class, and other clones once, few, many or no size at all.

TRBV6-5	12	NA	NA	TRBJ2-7	CASSYSVDVQYF	TGTGCCAGCAGTTACTCGGTCGATGTGCAGTACTTC
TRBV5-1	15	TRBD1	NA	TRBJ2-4	CASSLSGTGKNIQYF	TGCGCCAGCAGCTTGTCAGGGACAGGCAAAAACATTCAGTACTTC
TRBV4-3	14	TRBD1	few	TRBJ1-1	CASSQGQGNTEAFF	TGCGCCAGCAGCCAAGGACAGGGCAACACTGAAGCTTTCTTT
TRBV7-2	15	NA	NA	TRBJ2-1	CASSSDPSSYNEQFF	TGTGCCAGCAGCTCAGACCCGAGCTCCTACAATGAGCAGTTCTTC
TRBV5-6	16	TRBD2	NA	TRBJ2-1	CASSAKLAGAFYEQFF	TGTGCCAGCAGCGCGAAATTAGCGGGAGCCTTTTATGAGCAGTTCTTC
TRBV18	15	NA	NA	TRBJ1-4	CASSPMGVLDEKLFF	TGTGCCAGCTCTCCGATGGGAGTTCTTGATGAAAAACTGTTTTTT
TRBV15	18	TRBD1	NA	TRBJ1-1	CATSREYLRRTGNTEAFF	TGTGCCACCAGCAGAGAATATTTGCGCCGGACAGGGAACACTGAAGCTTTCTTT
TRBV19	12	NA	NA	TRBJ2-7	CASSTRPYEQYF	TGTGCCAGTAGTACCCGCCCCTACGAGCAGTACTTC
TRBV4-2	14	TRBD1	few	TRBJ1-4	CASSQTGGREKLFF	TGTGCCAGCAGCCAAACAGGGGGTCGGGAAAAACTGTTTTTT
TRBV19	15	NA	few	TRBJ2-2	CASSILDGLAGELFF	TGTGCCAGTAGTATCCTCGATGGACTTGCCGGGGAGCTGTTTTTT
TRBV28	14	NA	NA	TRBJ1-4	CASLHPGGGEKLFF	TGTGCCAGCCTACACCCCGGGGGGGGAGAAAAACTGTTTTTT
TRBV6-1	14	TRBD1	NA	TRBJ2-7	CASSEPGQDPPKNF	TGTGCCAGCAGTGAACCGGGACAGGATCCACCGAAGAACTTC
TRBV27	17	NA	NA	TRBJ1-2	CASSPIAPFKGDYGYTF	TGTGCCAGCAGTCCCATCGCCCCGTTTAAAGGGGACTATGGCTACACCTTC
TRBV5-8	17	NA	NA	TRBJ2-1	CASSFFFLRASYNEQFF	TGTGCCAGCAGCTTCTTTTTTCTCAGGGCCTCCTACAATGAGCAGTTCTTC
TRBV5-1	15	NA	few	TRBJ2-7	CASSLGAGSLGEQYF	TGCGCCAGCAGCTTGGGTGCGGGGAGTTTGGGGGAGCAGTACTTC
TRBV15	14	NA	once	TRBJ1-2	CATSRVGGLDGYTF	TGTGCCACCAGCAGAGTAGGAGGGTTGGATGGCTACACCTTC
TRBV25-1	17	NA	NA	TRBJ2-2	CASSEYHGVRDTGELFF	TGTGCCAGCAGTGAATATCATGGGGTCCGGGACACCGGGGAGCTGTTTTTT
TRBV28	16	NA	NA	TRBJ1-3	CASSLGLLSSGNTIYF	TGTGCCAGCAGTTTAGGCCTGCTGAGCTCTGGAAACACCATATATTTT
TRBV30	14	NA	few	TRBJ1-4	CAWNFPPRQDKLFF	TGTGCCTGGAACTTTCCTCCTAGGCAGGATAAACTGTTTTTT
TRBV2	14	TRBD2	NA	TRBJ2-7	CAGGRGTQDYEQYF	TGTGCCGGCGGGAGGGGCACGCAAGACTACGAGCAGTACTTC
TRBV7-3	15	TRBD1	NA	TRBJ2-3	CASSPRGQLTDTQYF	TGTGCCAGCAGCCCTCGGGGACAGCTCACAGATACGCAGTATTTT
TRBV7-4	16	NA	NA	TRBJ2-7	CASSLEGQNGVYEQYF	TGTGCCAGCAGCTTAGAGGGCCAGAATGGGGTCTACGAGCAGTACTTC
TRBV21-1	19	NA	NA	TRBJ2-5	CASSPYRLAGVKAGETQYF	TGTGCCAGCAGCCCTTACCGGCTAGCGGGAGTCAAGGCGGGGGAGACCCAGTACTTC
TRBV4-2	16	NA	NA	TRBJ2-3	CASRGLFQGSTDTQYF	TGTGCCAGCAGGGGGCTCTTCCAAGGCAGCACAGATACGCAGTATTTT
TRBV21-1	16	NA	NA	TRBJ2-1	CASSKGRPRTDNEQFF	TGTGCCAGCAGCAAAGGGAGGCCTAGAACAGACAATGAGCAGTTCTTC
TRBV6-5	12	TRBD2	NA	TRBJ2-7	CASSGLAGEQYF	TGTGCCAGCAGCGGACTAGCGGGCGAGCAGTACTTC
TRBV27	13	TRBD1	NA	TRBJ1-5	CASSPDRVQPQHF	TGTGCCAGCAGCCCGGACAGGGTTCAGCCCCAGCATTTT
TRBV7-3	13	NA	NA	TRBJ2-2	CASSLYRTGELFF	TGTGCCAGCAGCTTATATAGAACCGGGGAGCTGTTTTTT
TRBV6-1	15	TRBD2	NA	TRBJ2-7	CASSDLGEGSHEQYF	TGTGCCAGCAGTGATTTGGGGGAGGGGAGTCACGAGCAGTACTTC
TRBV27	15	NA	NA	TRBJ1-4	CASSFYGTPNEKLFF	TGTGCCAGCAGCTTCTACGGAACACCTAATGAAAAACTGTTTTTT
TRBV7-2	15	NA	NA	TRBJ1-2	CASSPSGGSFYGYTF	TGTGCCAGCAGCCCCAGTGGAGGGAGTTTCTATGGCTACACCTTC
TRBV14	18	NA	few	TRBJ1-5	CASSPSAVRKNSNQPQHF	TGTGCCAGCAGCCCCTCGGCCGTAAGGAAAAATAGCAATCAGCCCCAGCATTTT
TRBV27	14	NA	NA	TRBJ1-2	CASSLRGIGYGYTF	TGTGCCAGCAGTTTAAGGGGAATAGGCTATGGCTACACCTTC
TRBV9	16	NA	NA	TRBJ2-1	CASSVIGSSSYNEQFF	TGTGCCAGCAGCGTCATAGGGAGCAGCTCCTACAATGAGCAGTTCTTC
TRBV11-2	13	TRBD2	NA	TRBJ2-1	CASSSSPGTSQFF	TGTGCCAGCAGCTCTTCCCCCGGGACTAGCCAGTTCTTC
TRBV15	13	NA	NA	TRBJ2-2	CATSTRYTGELFF	TGTGCCACCAGCACCCGATACACCGGGGAGCTGTTTTTT
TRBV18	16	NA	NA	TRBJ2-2	CASSPNGPPLTGELFF	TGTGCCAGCTCACCAAACGGGCCCCCATTGACCGGGGAGCTGTTTTTT
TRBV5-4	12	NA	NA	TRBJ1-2	CASSLDSRGYTF	TGTGCCAGCAGCCTGGATTCTCGGGGCTACACCTTC
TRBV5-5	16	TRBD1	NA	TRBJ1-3	CASSNPGQGAGNTIYF	TGTGCCAGCAGTAATCCGGGACAGGGGGCTGGAAACACCATATATTTT